Below are 26 T cell receptor beta chains sequenced from a single sample in a study of OX40 agonist ivuxolimab in advanced cancers. The method was immunoSEQ multiplex PCR; TCRdb's version includes in-frame clones alone and lacks a portion of them. Of about 7,200 clones listed, around 80% are singletons. The material was CD4+ or CD8+ T cells sorted from blood, obtained in a trial of the OX40 agonist ivuxolimab. The receptor source for this set is an adult with an advanced solid tumor such as melanoma, head and neck, liver or kidney cancer.

This clone is termed medium-sized. The CDR3 DNA follows: TGTGCCAGCACCGGCGGGAGCTTGGGCAATGAGCAGTTCTTC. Translation: CASTGGSLGNEQFF. The rearrangement uses TRBV9 and TRBJ2-1; 7 bases map to TRBD2. The CDR3 runs to 14 residues. Germline V gene data show CDR1 as SGDLS and CDR2 as YYNGEE. The V gene end was trimmed by 6 bases and the J gene end by 6 bases; junction bases not matched to a gene: 9.

The V and J genes are TRBV6-5 and TRBJ2-2; TRBD1 is a possible D gene (6 bases). The V and J ends lost 8 bases and 4 bases respectively, with 11 bases between them. The germline V gene has CDR1 MNHEY and CDR2 SVGAGI. CDR3 size: 13 residues. The CDR3 bases are TGTGCCAGCGGGCAGGGGCTCACCGGGGAGCTGTTTTTT. Translated, it gives CASGQGLTGELFF.

This chain uses TRBV7-2 with TRBJ2-7; 9 nucleotides line up with TRBD1. CDR1 and CDR2 from the germline V gene are SGHTA and FQGNSA. After removal of 5 bases from V and 2 bases from J, the junction contained 7 bases not matched to a gene. The CDR3 extends over 15 amino acids. The CDR3 loop reads CASSIGTGKAYEQYF. In DNA, the CDR3 is TGTGCCAGCAGCATCGGGACAGGGAAAGCCTACGAGCAGTACTTC.

This clone is labeled large. The CDR3 loop is CASSPPSGYGYTF. Here the CDR3 DNA reads TGTGCCAGCTCACCACCGTCGGGGTATGGCTACACCTTC. The chain recombines TRBV18 with TRBJ1-2; the D is unclear. V gave up 0 bases and J gave up 5 bases, with 7 bases separating them. CDR3 size: 13 residues. The germline gives CDR1 KGHSH, CDR2 LQKENI.

This sequence joins TRBV5-1 and TRBJ2-1, with D possibly called TRBD1 or TRBD2 (5 bases each). The CDR3 loop spans 16 amino acids. With 4 bases removed from V and 10 bases from J, the gap between germline ends came to 24 bases. Germline lookup yields CDR1 SGHRS and CDR2 YFSETQ. CDR3 DNA sequence: TGCGCCAGCAGCCAGAGGGGCAGCGCTATAAATTGGGAGCAGTTCTTC. It encodes CASSQRGSAINWEQFF.

This clone was detected once. The chain joins TRBV28 to TRBJ1-2, with D possibly matching TRBD1 (5 bases). CDR1 and CDR2 (germline): MDHEN, SYDVKM. Trimming removed 6 bases at V and 2 bases at J, with 16 bases between. CDR3 size: 15 residues. CDR3 loop: CASSHYQGENYGYTF. CDR3 coding DNA: TGTGCCAGCAGCCATTACCAGGGAGAGAACTATGGCTACACCTTC.

J is TRBJ2-4 and V is TRBV18; 7 bases agree with TRBD1. V shed 4 bases, J shed 5 bases, and the junction held 5 bases outside the gene matches. The CDR3 covers 14 residues. Germline assignment: CDR1 KGHSH and CDR2 LQKENI. The CDR3 here is CASSLPGTENIQYF. CDR3 bases: TGTGCCAGCTCACTACCCGGGACAGAAAACATTCAGTACTTC.

The chain recombines TRBV7-6 with TRBJ2-7, with no clear D. Per germline, CDR1 SGHVS and CDR2 FNYEAQ. The CDR3 runs 11 residues. Trimming stripped 9 bases from V and 0 bases from J, with 6 bases between. The CDR3 here is CARSLSYEQYF. CDR3 nucleotides: TGTGCCAGAAGTCTCTCCTACGAGCAGTACTTC.

This chain connects TRBV7-9 to TRBJ2-1; no clear D gene. This CDR3 has 16 residues. V dropped 1 base and J dropped 0 bases, with 10 bases sitting between them. CDR1 SEHNR and CDR2 FQNEAQ come from the germline V gene (reference sequence). The CDR3 reads CASSLDAVLSYNEQFF. The CDR3 DNA reads TGTGCCAGCAGCTTAGATGCGGTTCTCTCCTACAATGAGCAGTTCTTC.

This clone was detected once. The chain couples TRBV27 to TRBJ1-6; no definite D call. Trimming took off 2 bases at V and 18 bases at J, with 17 bases between the two ends. Looked up from germline, CDR1 is MNHEY and CDR2 is SMNVEV (reference sequence). The CDR3 runs 13 residues. The CDR3 loop reads CASSLRVGSRTHF. CDR3 nucleotides: TGTGCCAGCAGTTTAAGGGTGGGATCTCGAACCCACTTT.

This chain connects TRBV5-4 to TRBJ2-3; unclear D gene. CDR3 length equals 14 residues. Trimming left V 0 bases short and J 1 base short, with 6 bases between. The germline CDR1 and CDR2 sequences are SGHNT and YYREEE (reference sequence). CDR3 region: CASSLAPGTDTQYF. CDR3 sequence (DNA): TGTGCCAGCAGCTTGGCGCCGGGCACAGATACGCAGTATTTT.

The chain recombines TRBV7-7 with TRBJ1-2, with no clear D. V gave up 5 bases and J gave up 4 bases, with 8 bases separating them. Germline V lookup: CDR1 SSHAT, CDR2 FNYEAQ (reference sequence). The CDR3 is 12 residues long. In DNA form, the CDR3 reads TGTGCCAGCAGCGACTGGACCTATGGCTACACCTTC. It codes for CASSDWTYGYTF. Looking up the rest from reference TRBV7-7 and TRBJ1-2 gives the full variable domain: GAGVSQSPRYKVTKRGQDVTLRCDPISSHATLYWYQQALGQGPEFLTYFNYEAQPDKSGLPSDRFSAERPEGSISTLTIQRTEQRDSAMYRCASSDWTYGYTFGSGTRLTVV.

The chain combines TRBV6-1 with TRBJ2-7; D ambiguous. Germline V gene sequence: CDR1 MNHNS, CDR2 SASEGT. The V end was cut by 6 bases, the J end by 0 bases, with 12 bases between. CDR3 length: 14 amino acids. This CDR3 is CASSLEGPSYEQYF. The DNA for the CDR3 is TGTGCCAGCAGCTTAGAAGGGCCCTCCTACGAGCAGTACTTC.

This sequence joins TRBV14 and TRBJ1-2, with D maybe TRBD1 (5 bases). CDR1 is SGHDN, CDR2 FVKESK, per germline. The CDR3 contains 16 residues. V lost 3 bases, J lost 6 bases, and 20 bases lay in between. CDR3 nucleotide sequence: TGTGCCAGCAGCCAGACCAGCGACAGATCCCCGGATGGCTACACCTTC. It translates to CASSQTSDRSPDGYTF.

The rearrangement links TRBV5-6 to TRBJ1-2; no reliable D call. Per the germline V gene, CDR1 is SGHDT and CDR2 is YYEEEE. This CDR3 contains 12 residues. The V and J ends lost 6 bases and 4 bases respectively, with 10 bases between them. The chain's CDR3 is CASTSTAYGYTF. The CDR3 bases are TGTGCCAGCACATCAACGGCCTATGGCTACACCTTC.

This clone is judged large. The gene calls are TRBV19 and TRBJ1-5; D unclear. V was pared by 5 bases and J by 0 bases, with 11 bases between. Per the germline V gene, CDR1 is LNHDA and CDR2 is SQIVND (reference sequence). CDR3 length: 15 amino acids. CDR3 in amino acids: CASSLGRDSNQPQHF. CDR3 nucleotides: TGTGCCAGTAGTCTCGGACGGGATAGCAATCAGCCCCAGCATTTT.

The CDR3 spells CASSFRGNEQFF. The DNA for the CDR3 is TGTGCCAGCAGTTTCCGAGGCAATGAGCAGTTCTTC. The V and J genes are TRBV27 and TRBJ2-1; D remains ambiguous. Trimming cost V 3 bases and J 6 bases, with 6 bases left between them. CDR1 is MNHEY and CDR2 is SMNVEV in the germline V gene (reference sequence). The CDR3 contains 12 residues.

This chain links TRBV6-4 with TRBJ2-1; 7 nucleotides match TRBD2. The CDR3 runs to 15 residues. The J segment lost 3 bases and the V segment lost 4 bases, leaving 6 bases of the junction unmatched. The V gene's germline CDR1 is MRHNA and CDR2 SNTAGT. The CDR3 DNA follows: TGTGCCAGCAGTGTGGAGACGGGGGGCTACAATGAGCAGTTCTTC. This encodes CASSVETGGYNEQFF.

This chain joins TRBV27 and TRBJ1-6; D remains unclear. Trimming stripped 3 bases from V and 1 base from J, with 7 bases between. From germline, CDR1 is MNHEY and CDR2 SMNVEV (reference sequence). This CDR3 has 15 amino acids. DNA of the CDR3: TGTGCCAGCAGTTTGCTCAGGTCCTATAATTCACCCCTCCACTTT. Its protein product is CASSLLRSYNSPLHF.

The V call is TRBV7-1, the J call TRBJ2-7, with D possibly TRBD1 on 5 matching bases. TRBV7-1 is identified as an open reading frame with a role that is uncertain. Trimming removed 5 bases from V and 0 bases from J, with 11 bases in between. This CDR3 region has 14 residues. The CDR3 sequence is CASSPGDSSYEQYF. The CDR3 bases are TGTGCCAGCAGCCCCGGCGACAGCTCCTACGAGCAGTACTTC.

The J gene is TRBJ1-2, the V gene TRBV6-6, with D unclear. This CDR3 comprises 14 residues. Trimming took off 5 bases at V and 8 bases at J, with 18 bases between the two ends. The germline V gene has CDR1 MNHNY and CDR2 SVGAGI (reference sequence). As DNA, the CDR3 is TGTGCCAGCAGTCATACTGCGGTCCCGGAGGGCTACACCTTC. Its protein product is CASSHTAVPEGYTF.

The chain is built from TRBV27 and TRBJ2-7; TRBD2 matches 8 bases. The germline V gene encodes CDR1 MNHEY and CDR2 SMNVEV (reference sequence). The V gene end was trimmed by 8 bases and the J gene end by 2 bases; junction bases not matched to a gene: 5. This CDR3 is 13 amino acids long. CDR3 nucleotide sequence: TGTGCCAGCGGCGGGGGGCCACCCTACGAGCAGTACTTC. Residues: CASGGGPPYEQYF.

A remark on this clone: Other DNA sequences of this sample code for an identical CDR3. This chain links TRBV6-5 with TRBJ1-4; TRBD1 matches at 8 bases. The CDR3 runs to 14 residues. The germline V gene encodes CDR1 MNHEY and CDR2 SVGAGI. This CDR3 reads CASSKARGREKLFF. CDR3 DNA: TGTGCTAGCTCAAAGGCCAGGGGGCGGGAAAAACTGTTTTTT.

The chain employs TRBV28 and TRBJ1-2; possible D gene TRBD1, 5 bases. The ends were cut back, 2 bases at V and 4 bases at J, with 14 bases in the middle. The CDR3 runs to 15 residues. Germline CDR1 reads MDHEN; CDR2 reads SYDVKM. The CDR3 sequence is CASSLVGRGIYGYTF. The DNA of the CDR3 is TGTGCCAGCAGTTTAGTCGGTAGGGGAATCTATGGCTACACCTTC.

J is TRBJ2-1 and V is TRBV27; 10 nucleotides match TRBD2. The CDR3 sequence is 15 residues long. CDR1 is MNHEY and CDR2 is SMNVEV in the germline V gene (reference sequence). Germline trimming cut 3 bases from V and 4 bases from J; bases unmatched to any gene: 3. In DNA, the CDR3 is TGTGCCAGCAGTTTCCTAGCGGGGGCGTACAATGAGCAGTTCTTC. This codes for CASSFLAGAYNEQFF.

The chain is built from TRBV5-6 and TRBJ2-1, with 7 bases lining up with TRBD1. Trimming removed 4 bases from V and 0 bases from J; junction bases left unmatched: 7. Per germline, CDR1 SGHDT and CDR2 YYEEEE. The CDR3 spans 16 residues. The DNA for the CDR3 is TGTGCCAGCAGCCCCTCGGACAGGAGCTCCTACAATGAGCAGTTCTTC. It specifies CASSPSDRSSYNEQFF.